This T cell receptor (beta chain) was identified during a study of T cells after yellow fever vaccination. Study-wide background: Researchers used SMART-Seq v4 Ultra Low Input to prepare fractions that had low cell numbers.

Template switching with 5'RACE generated the TCR cDNA and added a universal primer site and UMIs. Each CDR3 protein is one row after TCRdb ran MiXCR on the 5' RACE reads. The sample includes 250,000 or so distinct CDR3 sequences, less than 9% of them seen just once. A word on this clonotype: What it recognizes is unknown.

Study-wide results and caveats: A faster peak, day 5 versus 15, was reached by the weaker secondary response. Subsequent booster samples again held most clones from primary vaccination (just under 98% CD4, about 86% CD8).

This receptor was obtained from a man younger than 45 who received the YFV17D yellow fever vaccine. The sequencing used CD4+ T cells sorted from PBMCs, collected 15 days after the yellow fever booster vaccination.

CDR3 nucleotides: TGTGCCAGCAGCCTGACGTATGGCGTAGAGCAGTACTTC. It specifies CASSLTYGVEQYF. This rearrangement joins TRBV5-8 to TRBJ2-7; D is undetermined. Germline V gene data show CDR1 as SGHTS and CDR2 as YDEGEE. Trimming took off 4 bases at V and 7 bases at J, with 15 bases between the two ends. CDR3 length equals 13 residues.